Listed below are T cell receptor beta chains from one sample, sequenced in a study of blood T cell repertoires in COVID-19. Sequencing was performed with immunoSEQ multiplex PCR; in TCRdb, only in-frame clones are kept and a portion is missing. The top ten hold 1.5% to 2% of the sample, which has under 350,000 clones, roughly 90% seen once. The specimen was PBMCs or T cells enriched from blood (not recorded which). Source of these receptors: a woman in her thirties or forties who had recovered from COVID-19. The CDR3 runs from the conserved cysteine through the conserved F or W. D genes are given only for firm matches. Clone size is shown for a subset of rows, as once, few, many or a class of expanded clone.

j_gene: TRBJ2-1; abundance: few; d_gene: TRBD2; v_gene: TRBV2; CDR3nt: TGTGCCAGCAGGCTAGCGGGGGGCTCCTACAATGAGCAGTTCTTC; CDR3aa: CASRLAGGSYNEQFF
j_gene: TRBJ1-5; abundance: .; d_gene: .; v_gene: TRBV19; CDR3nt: TGTGCCAGTAGTAACCCCGGCGGGAATCAGCCCCAGCATTTT; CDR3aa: CASSNPGGNQPQHF
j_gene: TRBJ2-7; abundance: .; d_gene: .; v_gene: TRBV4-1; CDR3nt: TGCGCCAGCAGCCAAGATCGTTTCCAGGGGGGCGAGCAGTACTTC; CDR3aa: CASSQDRFQGGEQYF
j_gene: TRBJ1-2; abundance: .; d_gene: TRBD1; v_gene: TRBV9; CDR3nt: TGTGCCAGCAGCTCAGGGGACAGTCTGGGCTATGGCTACACCTTC; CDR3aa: CASSSGDSLGYGYTF
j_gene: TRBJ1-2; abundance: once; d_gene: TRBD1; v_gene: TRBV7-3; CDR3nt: TGTGCCAGCAGCTTGGACAGGGAGAATGGCTACACCTTC; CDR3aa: CASSLDRENGYTF
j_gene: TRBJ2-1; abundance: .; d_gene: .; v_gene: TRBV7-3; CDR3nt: TGTGCCAGCAGCTTATCTTGGAGGGATGAGCAGTTCTTC; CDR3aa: CASSLSWRDEQFF
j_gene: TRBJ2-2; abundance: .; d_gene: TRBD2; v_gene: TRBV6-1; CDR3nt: TGTGCCAGCAGTGAAGGCCTAGCGGTGGCCGGGGAGCTGTTTTTT; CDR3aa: CASSEGLAVAGELFF
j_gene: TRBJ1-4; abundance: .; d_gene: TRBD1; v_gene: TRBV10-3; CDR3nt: TGTGCCATCAAGAGGGGGACAGGGCTCCCAAATGAAAAACTGTTTTTT; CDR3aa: CAIKRGTGLPNEKLFF
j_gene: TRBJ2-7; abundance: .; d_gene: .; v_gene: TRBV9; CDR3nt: TGTGCCAGCAGCGTAGAGAGTCGGTCCTACGAGCAGTACTTC; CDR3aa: CASSVESRSYEQYF
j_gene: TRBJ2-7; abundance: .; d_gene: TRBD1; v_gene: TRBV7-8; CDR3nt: TGTGCCAGCAGCCTCCGACAGGGACCCTACGAGCAGTACTTC; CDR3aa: CASSLRQGPYEQYF
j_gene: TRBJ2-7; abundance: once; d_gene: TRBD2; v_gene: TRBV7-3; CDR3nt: TGTGCCAGCAGCCTCGGACTAGCGGGAGGATACTCCTACGAGCAGTACTTC; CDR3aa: CASSLGLAGGYSYEQYF
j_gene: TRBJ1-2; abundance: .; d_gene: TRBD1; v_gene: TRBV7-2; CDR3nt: TGTGCCAGCAGCTTAGCCATCCCGGGACAGTCCTATGGCTACACCTTC; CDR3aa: CASSLAIPGQSYGYTF
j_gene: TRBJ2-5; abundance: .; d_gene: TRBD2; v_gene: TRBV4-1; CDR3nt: TGCGCCAGCAGCTGGCCCGGGACTAGATACGAGACCCAGTACTTC; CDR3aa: CASSWPGTRYETQYF
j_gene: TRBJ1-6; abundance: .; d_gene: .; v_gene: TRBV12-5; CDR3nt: TGTGCTAGTGGTTTGGGGCGGTCGAATTCACCCCTCCACTTT; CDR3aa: CASGLGRSNSPLHF
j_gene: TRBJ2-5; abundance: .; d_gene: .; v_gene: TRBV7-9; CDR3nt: TGTGCCAGCAGCTTAGCAGCCGGAGAGACCCAGTACTTC; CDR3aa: CASSLAAGETQYF
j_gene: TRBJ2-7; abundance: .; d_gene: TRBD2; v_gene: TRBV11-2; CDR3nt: TGTGCCAGCAGCTTAGGGACTAGCGGGAGGATCTACGAGCAGTACTTC; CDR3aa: CASSLGTSGRIYEQYF
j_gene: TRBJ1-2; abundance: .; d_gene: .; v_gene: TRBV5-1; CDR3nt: TGCGCCAGCAGCTTGGGACAGTTGGACTACACCTTC; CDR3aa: CASSLGQLDYTF
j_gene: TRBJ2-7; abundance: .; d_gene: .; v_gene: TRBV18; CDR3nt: TGTGCCAGCTCACCACTGGGGCAGAACGAGCAGTACTTC; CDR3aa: CASSPLGQNEQYF
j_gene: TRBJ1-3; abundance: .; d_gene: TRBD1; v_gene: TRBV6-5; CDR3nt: TGTGCCAGCAGTACAGGGGTTGTCGACACCATATATTTT; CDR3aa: CASSTGVVDTIYF
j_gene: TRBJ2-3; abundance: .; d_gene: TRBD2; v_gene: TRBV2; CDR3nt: TGTGCCAGCAGAGCGGTAGCGGGCACCACAGATACGCAGTATTTT; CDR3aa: CASRAVAGTTDTQYF
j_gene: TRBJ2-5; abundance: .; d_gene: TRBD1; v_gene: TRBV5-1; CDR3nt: TGCGCCAGCAGCTCACAGGGGGCACAAGAGACCCAGTACTTC; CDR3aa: CASSSQGAQETQYF
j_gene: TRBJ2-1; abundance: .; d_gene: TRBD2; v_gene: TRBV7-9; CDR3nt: TGTGCCAGCAGCTTAAATAGACTAGCGGGGGGTGGTGAGCAGTTCTTC; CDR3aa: CASSLNRLAGGGEQFF
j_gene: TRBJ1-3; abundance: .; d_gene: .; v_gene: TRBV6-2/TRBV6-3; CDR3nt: TGTGCCAGCAGTTACAACGCGGCGGACACCATATATTTT; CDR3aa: CASSYNAADTIYF
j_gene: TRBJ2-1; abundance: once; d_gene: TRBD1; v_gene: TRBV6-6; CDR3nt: TGTGCCAGCAGTTACTCGGGACAGATAGATCGGAATGAGCAGTTCTTC; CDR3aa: CASSYSGQIDRNEQFF
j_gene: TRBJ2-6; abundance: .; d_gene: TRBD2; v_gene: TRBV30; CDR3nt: TGTGCCTGGAGTCCCCCTTGGGGGGGAGGGGCCAACGTCCTGACTTTC; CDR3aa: CAWSPPWGGGANVLTF
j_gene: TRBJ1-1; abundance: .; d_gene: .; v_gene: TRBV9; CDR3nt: TGTGCCAGCAGCGTCCTCCCGGGCACTGAAGCTTTCTTT; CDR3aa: CASSVLPGTEAFF
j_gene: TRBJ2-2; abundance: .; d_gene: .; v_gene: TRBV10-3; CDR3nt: TGTGCCATATCAGGGTTCCCCGGGGAGCTGTTTTTT; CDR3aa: CAISGFPGELFF
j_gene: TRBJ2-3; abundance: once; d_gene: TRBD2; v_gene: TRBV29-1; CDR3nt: TGCAGCGCAAGAATGGGACTAGCGGGAGTAGATACGCAGTATTTT; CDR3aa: CSARMGLAGVDTQYF
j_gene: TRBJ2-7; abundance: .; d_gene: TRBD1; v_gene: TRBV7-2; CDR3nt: TGTGCCAGCAGCTTAGCGCTCGGGACAGCCGGTTCCGAGCAGTACTTC; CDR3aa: CASSLALGTAGSEQYF
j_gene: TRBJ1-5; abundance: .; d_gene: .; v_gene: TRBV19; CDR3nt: TGTGCCAGTATCATGACGGGGGTTAGGGGAGATCAGCCCCAGCATTTT; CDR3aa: CASIMTGVRGDQPQHF
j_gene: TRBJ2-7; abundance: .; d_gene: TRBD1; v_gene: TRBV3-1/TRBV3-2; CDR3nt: TGTGCCAGCAGCCCAGATACAGGGGACTACGAGCAGTACTTC; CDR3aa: CASSPDTGDYEQYF
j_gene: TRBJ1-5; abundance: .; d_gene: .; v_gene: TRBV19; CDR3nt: TGTGCCAGTAGCCAACAGAGCAATCAGCCCCAGCATTTT; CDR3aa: CASSQQSNQPQHF
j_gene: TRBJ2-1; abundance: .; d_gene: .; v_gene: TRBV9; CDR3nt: TGTGCCAGCAGCCCCAGAGGTACCCCGGGAGTACACGGTGAGCAGTTCTTC; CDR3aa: CASSPRGTPGVHGEQFF
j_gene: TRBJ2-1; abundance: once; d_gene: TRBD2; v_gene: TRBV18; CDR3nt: TGTGCCAGCTCCGGGCTTGGACTAGCGGGGGTGCAGTTCTTC; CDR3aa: CASSGLGLAGVQFF
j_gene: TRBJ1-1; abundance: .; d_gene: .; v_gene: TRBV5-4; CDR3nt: TGTGCCAGCAGCTTGCCCTTTCCAGGGTCGGTAGCTTTCTTT; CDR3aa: CASSLPFPGSVAFF
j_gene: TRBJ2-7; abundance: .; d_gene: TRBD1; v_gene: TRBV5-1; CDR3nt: TGCGCCAGCAGCTTGGCCTTCGGGACAGGGTCCAACGAGCAGTACTTC; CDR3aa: CASSLAFGTGSNEQYF
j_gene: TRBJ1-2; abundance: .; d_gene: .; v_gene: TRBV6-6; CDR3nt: TGTGCCAGCAGTTACTCGGCTCAGGGTTTGGACTATGGCTACACCTTC; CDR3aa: CASSYSAQGLDYGYTF
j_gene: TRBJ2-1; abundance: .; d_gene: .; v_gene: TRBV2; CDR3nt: TGTGCCAGTATGGGTATGGGGAGGATTGAGCAGTTCTTC; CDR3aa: CASMGMGRIEQFF
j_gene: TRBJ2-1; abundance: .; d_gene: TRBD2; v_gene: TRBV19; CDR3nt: TGTGCCAGTAGTATAGTCCCGGGACTAGCGTCTTCTTATGGGAATGAGCAGTTCTTC; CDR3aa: CASSIVPGLASSYGNEQFF
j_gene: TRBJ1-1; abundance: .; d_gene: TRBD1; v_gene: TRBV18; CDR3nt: TGTGCCAGCTCACCTGGACAGGGAAGGTCTGAAGCTTTCTTT; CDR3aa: CASSPGQGRSEAFF
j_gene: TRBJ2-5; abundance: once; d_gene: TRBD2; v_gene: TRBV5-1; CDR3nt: TGCGCCAGCAGCTTGGAGACGGGGATCGGGGGGGCGGTAGGAGAGACCCAGTACTTC; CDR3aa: CASSLETGIGGAVGETQYF
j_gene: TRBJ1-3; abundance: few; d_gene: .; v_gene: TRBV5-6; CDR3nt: TGTGCCAGCAGCTTGGTCCGGGGAAACACCATATATTTT; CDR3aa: CASSLVRGNTIYF